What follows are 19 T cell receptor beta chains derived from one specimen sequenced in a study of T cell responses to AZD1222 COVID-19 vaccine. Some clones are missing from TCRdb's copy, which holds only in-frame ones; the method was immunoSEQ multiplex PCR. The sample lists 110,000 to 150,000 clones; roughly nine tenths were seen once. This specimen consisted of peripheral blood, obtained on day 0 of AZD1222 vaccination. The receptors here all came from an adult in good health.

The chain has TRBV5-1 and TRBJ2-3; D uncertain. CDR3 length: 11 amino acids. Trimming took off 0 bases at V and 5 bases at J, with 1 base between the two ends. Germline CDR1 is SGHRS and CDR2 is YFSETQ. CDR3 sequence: CASSLEDTQYF. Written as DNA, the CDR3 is TGCGCCAGCAGCTTGGAAGATACGCAGTATTTT.

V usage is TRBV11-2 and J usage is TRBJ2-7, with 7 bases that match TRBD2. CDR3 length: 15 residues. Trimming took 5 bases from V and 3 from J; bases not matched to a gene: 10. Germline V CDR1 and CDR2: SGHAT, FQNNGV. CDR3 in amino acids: CASSVWEGEGYEQYF. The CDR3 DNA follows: TGTGCCAGCAGCGTATGGGAGGGTGAAGGCTACGAGCAGTACTTC.

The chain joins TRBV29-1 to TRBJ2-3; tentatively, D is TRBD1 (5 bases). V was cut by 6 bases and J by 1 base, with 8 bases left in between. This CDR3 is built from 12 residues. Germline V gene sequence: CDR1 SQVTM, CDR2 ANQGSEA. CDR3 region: CSVDIGTDTQYF. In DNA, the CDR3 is TGCAGCGTGGACATTGGCACAGATACGCAGTATTTT.

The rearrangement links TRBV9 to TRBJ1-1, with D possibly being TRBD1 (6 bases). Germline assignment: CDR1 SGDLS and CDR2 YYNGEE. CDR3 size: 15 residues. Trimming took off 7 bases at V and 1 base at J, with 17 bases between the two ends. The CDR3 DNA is TGTGCCAGCGCGAGTGGGGGGCGCGGGAACACTGAAGCTTTCTTT. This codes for CASASGGRGNTEAFF.

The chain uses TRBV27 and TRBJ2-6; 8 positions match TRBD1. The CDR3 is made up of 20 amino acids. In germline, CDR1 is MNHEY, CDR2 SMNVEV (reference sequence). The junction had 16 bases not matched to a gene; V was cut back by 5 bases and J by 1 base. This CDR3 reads CASSPIPPRGRGSGANVLTF. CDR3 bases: TGTGCCAGCAGTCCCATACCCCCCAGGGGGCGCGGATCTGGGGCCAACGTCCTGACTTTC.

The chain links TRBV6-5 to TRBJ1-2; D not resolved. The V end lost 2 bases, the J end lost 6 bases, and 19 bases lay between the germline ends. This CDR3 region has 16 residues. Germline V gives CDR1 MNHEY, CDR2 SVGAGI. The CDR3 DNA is TGTGCCAGCAGTTACGGGCTGCGGGGAGGAGACGATGGCTACACCTTC. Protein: CASSYGLRGGDDGYTF.

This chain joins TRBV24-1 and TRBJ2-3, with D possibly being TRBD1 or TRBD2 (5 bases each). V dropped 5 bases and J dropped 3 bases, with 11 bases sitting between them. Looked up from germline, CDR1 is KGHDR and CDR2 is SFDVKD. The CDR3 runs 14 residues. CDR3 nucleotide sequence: TGTGCCACCAGTGTTGGGGGAGCGACAGATACGCAGTATTTT. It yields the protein CATSVGGATDTQYF.

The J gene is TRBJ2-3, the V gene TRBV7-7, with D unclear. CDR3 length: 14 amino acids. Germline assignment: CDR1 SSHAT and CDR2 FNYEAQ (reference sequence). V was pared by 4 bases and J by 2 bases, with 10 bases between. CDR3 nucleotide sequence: TGTGCCAGCAGCTCCTCGGCCCTCACAGATACGCAGTATTTT. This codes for CASSSSALTDTQYF.

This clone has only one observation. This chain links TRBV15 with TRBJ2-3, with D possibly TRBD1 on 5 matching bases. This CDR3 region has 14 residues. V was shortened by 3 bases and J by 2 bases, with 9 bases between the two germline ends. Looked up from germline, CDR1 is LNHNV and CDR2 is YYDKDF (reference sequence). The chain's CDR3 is CATSRGLLTDTQYF. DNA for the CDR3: TGTGCCACCAGCAGGGGGCTCCTCACAGATACGCAGTATTTT. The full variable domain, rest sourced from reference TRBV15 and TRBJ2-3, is DAMVIQNPRYQVTQFGKPVTLSCSQTLNHNVMYWYQQKSSQAPKLLFHYYDKDFNNEADTPDNFQSRRPNTSFCFLDIRSPGLGDTAMYLCATSRGLLTDTQYFGPGTRLTVL.

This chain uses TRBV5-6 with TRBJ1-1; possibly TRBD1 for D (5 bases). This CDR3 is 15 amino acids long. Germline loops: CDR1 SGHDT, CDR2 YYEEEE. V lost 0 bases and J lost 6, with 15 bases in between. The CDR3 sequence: CASSLVGQGLSEAFF. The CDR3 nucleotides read TGTGCCAGCAGCTTGGTAGGCCAGGGACTTTCTGAAGCTTTCTTT.

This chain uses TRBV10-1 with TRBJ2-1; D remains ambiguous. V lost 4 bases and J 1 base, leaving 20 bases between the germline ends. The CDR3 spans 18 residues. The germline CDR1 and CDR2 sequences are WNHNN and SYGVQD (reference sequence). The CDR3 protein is CASSADPRQGSSYNEQFF. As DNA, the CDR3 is TGCGCCAGCAGTGCCGATCCACGCCAAGGTTCATCCTACAATGAGCAGTTCTTC.

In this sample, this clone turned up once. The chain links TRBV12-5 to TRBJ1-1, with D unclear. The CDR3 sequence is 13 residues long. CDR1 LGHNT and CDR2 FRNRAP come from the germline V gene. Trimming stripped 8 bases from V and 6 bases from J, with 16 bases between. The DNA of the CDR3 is TGTGCTAGTTCCGACCCATTGCTCCCTGAAGCTTTCTTT. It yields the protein CASSDPLLPEAFF. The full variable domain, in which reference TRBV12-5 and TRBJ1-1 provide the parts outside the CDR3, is DARVTQTPRHKVTEMGQEVTMRCQPILGHNTVFWYRQTMMQGLELLAYFRNRAPLDDSGMPKDRFSAEMPDATLATLKIQPSEPRDSAVYFCASSDPLLPEAFFGQGTRLTVV.

CDR3 DNA: TGTGCCAGCTCACCAAAATCCCAGGCAACTAATGAAAAACTGTTTTTT. Translating gives CASSPKSQATNEKLFF. This chain links TRBV18 with TRBJ1-4; D is ambiguous. CDR1 and CDR2 from the germline V gene are KGHSH and LQKENI. CDR3 length equals 16 residues. V lost 2 bases, J lost 0 bases, and 10 bases lay in between.

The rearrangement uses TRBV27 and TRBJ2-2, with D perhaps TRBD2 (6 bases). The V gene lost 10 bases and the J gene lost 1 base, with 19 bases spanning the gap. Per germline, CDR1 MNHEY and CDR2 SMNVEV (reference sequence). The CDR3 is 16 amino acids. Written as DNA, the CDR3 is TGTGCCACCCAGTTTAAGGCGGGAAGGAACACCGGGGAGCTGTTTTTT. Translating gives CATQFKAGRNTGELFF.

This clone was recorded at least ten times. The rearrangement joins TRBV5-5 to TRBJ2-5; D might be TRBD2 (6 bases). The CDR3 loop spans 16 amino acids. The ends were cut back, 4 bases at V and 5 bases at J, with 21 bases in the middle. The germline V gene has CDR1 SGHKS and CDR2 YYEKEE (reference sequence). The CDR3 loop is CASSPGVSGPGETQYF. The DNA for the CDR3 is TGTGCCAGCAGCCCGGGGGTGTCCGGACCCGGGGAGACCCAGTACTTC.

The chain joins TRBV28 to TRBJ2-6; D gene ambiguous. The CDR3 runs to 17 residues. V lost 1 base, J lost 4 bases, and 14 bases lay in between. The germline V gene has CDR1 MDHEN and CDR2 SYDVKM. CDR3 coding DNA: TGTGCCAGCAGTTTATCCAAGGGTCGAGAGGGGGCCAACGTCCTGACTTTC. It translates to CASSLSKGREGANVLTF.

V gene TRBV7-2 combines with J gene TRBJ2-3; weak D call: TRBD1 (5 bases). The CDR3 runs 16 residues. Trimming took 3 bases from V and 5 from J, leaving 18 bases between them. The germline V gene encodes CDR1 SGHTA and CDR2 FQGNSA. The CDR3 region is CASSLVRAGWGDTQYF. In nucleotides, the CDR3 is TGTGCCAGCAGCTTGGTTCGGGCAGGGTGGGGAGATACGCAGTATTTT.

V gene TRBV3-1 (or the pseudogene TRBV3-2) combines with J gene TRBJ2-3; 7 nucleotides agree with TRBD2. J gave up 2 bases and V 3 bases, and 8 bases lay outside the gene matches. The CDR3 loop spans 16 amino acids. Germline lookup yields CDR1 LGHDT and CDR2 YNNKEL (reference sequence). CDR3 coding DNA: TGTGCCAGCAGCCAGCTACGGGAGGCTCCCACAGATACGCAGTATTTT. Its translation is CASSQLREAPTDTQYF.

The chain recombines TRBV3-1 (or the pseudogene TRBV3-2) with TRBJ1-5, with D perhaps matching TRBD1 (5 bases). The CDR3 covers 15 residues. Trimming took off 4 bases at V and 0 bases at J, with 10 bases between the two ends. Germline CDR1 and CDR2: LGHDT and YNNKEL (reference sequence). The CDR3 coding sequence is TGTGCCAGCAGCCGGGGGAGGAATAGCAATCAGCCCCAGCATTTT. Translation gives CASSRGRNSNQPQHF.